This entry lists 13 T cell receptor beta chains sequenced from one sample in a study of T cell responses to AZD1222 COVID-19 vaccine. Produced via immunoSEQ multiplex PCR; TCRdb's table is partial and in-frame only. The sample shows about 170,000 clones, just over 90% of them seen only once. The source material was peripheral blood, sampled on day 0 of AZD1222 vaccination. Every receptor here comes from an adult in good health.

The chain links TRBV4-1 to TRBJ1-2; D may be TRBD1 (5 bases). Germline loops: CDR1 MGHRA, CDR2 YSYEKL. CDR3 length equals 17 residues. V lost 2 bases to trimming and J lost 0 bases, with 16 bases between them. Here the CDR3 DNA reads TGCGCCAGCAGCCAATACTCGGGGCAGCCTTCTAACTATGGCTACACCTTC. Encoded protein: CASSQYSGQPSNYGYTF.

The sample holds a few counts of this clone. V usage is TRBV28 and J usage is TRBJ1-4; D is unresolved. From germline, CDR1 is MDHEN and CDR2 SYDVKM. Trimming left V 4 bases short and J 4 bases short, with 4 bases between. The CDR3 is 12 residues long. CDR3: CASSYYNEKLFF. The CDR3 DNA reads TGTGCCAGCAGTTATTATAATGAAAAACTGTTTTTT.

The V call is TRBV4-2, the J call TRBJ1-4; 8 bases are shared with TRBD1. J lost 0 bases, V lost 0 bases, and 9 bases had no gene match. Germline V CDR1 and CDR2: LGHNA, YNFKEQ. This CDR3 is 19 amino acids long. The CDR3 nucleotides read TGTGCCAGCAGCCAAGAGGGCAGGGGGCGCACGGCAACTAATGAAAAACTGTTTTTT. Its protein product is CASSQEGRGRTATNEKLFF.

This chain links TRBV6-5 with TRBJ2-7; weak D call: TRBD2 (6 bases). The CDR3 is 15 amino acids. The V gene's germline CDR1 is MNHEY and CDR2 SVGAGI. Trimming took 6 bases from V and 6 from J, leaving 21 bases between them. CDR3 coding DNA: TGTGCCAGCAGACCCGGGACTCTCCTTGGAAGCGAGCAGTACTTC. This encodes CASRPGTLLGSEQYF.

The rearrangement joins TRBV12-5 to TRBJ2-7; 11 positions match TRBD2. V shed 0 bases, J shed 4 bases, and the junction held 11 bases outside the gene matches. Germline V gene lookup returns CDR1 LGHNT and CDR2 FRNRAP. The CDR3 has 18 amino acids. The CDR3 DNA reads as TGTGCTAGTGGTTTGGTATTAGCGGGAGGGTCTAAGGATTACGAGCAGTACTTC. Translation gives CASGLVLAGGSKDYEQYF.

The chain combines TRBV4-1 with TRBJ2-1; TRBD2 aligns across 10 bases. V lost 1 base and J lost 2; bases outside the gene matches: 11. This CDR3 comprises 19 residues. Germline V gives CDR1 MGHRA, CDR2 YSYEKL. CDR3 bases: TGCGCCAGCAGCCAAGGGGGTCAGGTAGCGGGAGGTCCCTACAATGAGCAGTTCTTC. This sequence encodes CASSQGGQVAGGPYNEQFF.

This chain links TRBV7-8 with TRBJ1-5, with unresolved D. The ends were cut back, 4 bases at V and 0 bases at J, with 19 bases in the middle. The CDR3 runs to 18 residues. Germline V gene data show CDR1 as SGHVS and CDR2 as FQNEAQ. The CDR3 spells CASSSLGYRDISNQPQHF. The CDR3 region has the DNA TGTGCCAGCAGCTCATTAGGGTACCGGGATATTAGCAATCAGCCCCAGCATTTT.

In DNA form, the CDR3 reads TGTGCCAGCAGCTTCACAGGGTCAGGGCTCGAGCAGTACTTC. Protein: CASSFTGSGLEQYF. V and J are TRBV7-8 and TRBJ2-7; D perhaps matches TRBD1 (6 bases). V lost 3 bases, J lost 6 bases, and 15 bases lay in between. From germline, CDR1 is SGHVS and CDR2 FQNEAQ. This CDR3 has 14 residues.

This rearrangement joins TRBV29-1 to TRBJ1-1; D unresolved. V was shortened by 7 bases and J by 6 bases, with 15 bases between the two germline ends. CDR3 length: 12 residues. Germline CDR1 reads SQVTM; CDR2 reads ANQGSEA. The CDR3: CSAHPQGAEAFF. The CDR3 DNA reads TGCAGCGCCCATCCCCAAGGCGCTGAAGCTTTCTTT.

The rearrangement links TRBV30 to TRBJ1-2; 10 bases are a match to TRBD1. This CDR3 is 14 amino acids long. V trimming: 5 bases; J trimming: 8 bases; junction bases outside the gene matches: 11. Germline CDR1 reads GTSNPN; CDR2 reads SVGIG (reference sequence). CDR3 coding DNA: TGTGCCTGGGGAAAATCCGGGACAGGGGCAGGCTACACCTTC. This codes for CAWGKSGTGAGYTF.

The chain carries TRBV7-6 and TRBJ2-7; D not resolved. The CDR3 is 13 amino acids. V was cut by 0 bases and J by 7 bases, with 10 bases left in between. Germline CDR1 is SGHVS and CDR2 is FNYEAQ. CDR3: CASSLAGHGEQYF. CDR3 DNA sequence: TGTGCCAGCAGCTTAGCAGGGCATGGGGAGCAGTACTTC. Variable domain in full (rest from reference TRBV7-6 and TRBJ2-7): GAGVSQSPRYKVTKRGQDVALRCDPISGHVSLYWYRQALGQGPEFLTYFNYEAQQDKSGLPNDRFSAERPEGSISTLTIQRTEQRDSAMYRCASSLAGHGEQYFGPGTRLTVT.

V and J are TRBV19 and TRBJ1-5; the match to TRBD1 covers 7 bases. The V gene's germline CDR1 is LNHDA and CDR2 SQIVND (reference sequence). This CDR3 region has 12 residues. The V and J ends lost 7 bases and 7 bases, in that order; junction bases with no gene match: 4. The CDR3 here is CASTDREQPQHF. The DNA of the CDR3 is TGTGCCAGTACCGACAGGGAGCAGCCCCAGCATTTT. The full variable domain, its missing parts supplied by reference TRBV19 and TRBJ1-5, is DGGITQSPKYLFRKEGQNVTLSCEQNLNHDAMYWYRQDPGQGLRLIYYSQIVNDFQKGDIAEGYSVSREKKESFPLTVTSAQKNPTAFYLCASTDREQPQHFGDGTRLSIL.

J is TRBJ2-3 and V is TRBV27; 7 positions match TRBD1. The junction had 7 bases not matched to a gene; V was cut back by 2 bases and J by 5 bases. From germline, CDR1 is MNHEY and CDR2 SMNVEV (reference sequence). CDR3 length: 15 amino acids. CDR3 sequence: CASSLIHTGEDTQYF. Written as DNA, the CDR3 is TGTGCCAGCAGTTTAATTCATACAGGGGAAGATACGCAGTATTTT.